The 14 T cell receptor beta chains below come from one sample, sequenced in a study of molecular identifiers for immune sequencing clone quantification. TCRdb used MiXCR to reprocess the PCR reads, holding one entry per CDR3 protein. The data show hundreds of thousands of distinct CDR3 sequences, about 25% seen once. Sequences were obtained from naive CD8+ T cells from blood, with Jurkat cell RNA spiked in. Sample subset: FACS-sorted CD8+CD4-CCR7+CD45RA+ naive T cells. The receptors come from a human donor in good health. Some libraries in this study had Jurkat cell RNA spiked in.

This clonotype turned up a few times. It may be a read error: a sequence one base away is much more abundant. The V and J genes are TRBV7-3 and TRBJ2-5, with D possibly being TRBD2 (5 bases). The CDR3 is 15 residues long. The germline V gene encodes CDR1 SGHTA and CDR2 FQGTGA. V shed 1 base and J shed 1 base, with 10 bases lying between them. CDR3 nucleotide sequence: TGTGCCAGCAGCTTAAACCCTAGCATCCAAGAGACCCAGTACTTC. Residues: CASSLNPSIQETQYF.

This chain joins TRBV12-3 or TRBV12-4 and TRBJ2-5; 7 positions agree with TRBD2. The V segment lost 0 bases and the J segment 5 bases; nucleotides outside the gene matches: 3. The CDR3 totals 14 residues. Here the CDR3 DNA reads TGTGCCAGCAGTTTAGCGAGTAGCGGGGAGACCCAGTACTTC. Its protein is CASSLASSGETQYF.

This clonotype was recorded many times. J is TRBJ2-3 and V is TRBV7-9, with 7 bases fitting TRBD1. The trim removed 5 bases at V and 2 bases at J, leaving 7 bases unmatched. This CDR3 region has 15 residues. CDR1 and CDR2 (germline): SEHNR, FQNEAQ (reference sequence). CDR3 coding DNA: TGTGCCAGCAGCCCGAGGGACAGTGTCACAGATACGCAGTATTTT. It encodes CASSPRDSVTDTQYF.

The rearrangement uses TRBV27 and TRBJ2-7; 8 bases match TRBD2. CDR3 length equals 15 residues. Germline V CDR1 and CDR2: MNHEY, SMNVEV (reference sequence). V gave up 8 bases and J gave up 4 bases; unmatched junction bases: 13. CDR3 DNA sequence: TGTGCCAGCCGTCGCCGGGGGGGGGGTAGGTACGAGCAGTACTTC. The encoded protein is CASRRRGGGRYEQYF.

This clonotype has a count of ten or more. The rearrangement links TRBV7-9 to TRBJ1-1; TRBD1 might be the D (5 bases). The CDR3 is 14 residues long. V was pared by 5 bases and J by 6 bases, with 16 bases between. Germline assignment: CDR1 SEHNR and CDR2 FQNEAQ (reference sequence). CDR3 sequence: CASSPPRGAAEAFF. The CDR3 region has the DNA TGTGCCAGCAGCCCCCCCCGGGGCGCGGCTGAAGCTTTCTTT.

The rearrangement joins TRBV7-6 to TRBJ2-2, with a tentative D call TRBD1 (5 bases). The germline CDR1 and CDR2 sequences are SGHVS and FNYEAQ. This CDR3 is built from 14 residues. With 6 bases removed from V and 6 bases from J, the gap between germline ends came to 14 bases. In DNA, the CDR3 is TGTGCCAGCAGTCTGGACATTCCCCCCGGGGAGCTGTTTTTT. Amino acid sequence: CASSLDIPPGELFF.

This clonotype occurred many times. This chain uses TRBV19 with TRBJ2-3; a weak D match, TRBD1 (5 bases). CDR1 LNHDA and CDR2 SQIVND come from the germline V gene (reference sequence). This CDR3 spans 14 amino acids. The V end lost 5 bases, the J end lost 0 bases, and 9 bases lay between the germline ends. CDR3 residues: CASSQDKSTDTQYF. The CDR3, as DNA: TGTGCCAGTAGTCAGGACAAAAGCACAGATACGCAGTATTTT.

This clonotype was detected many times. The chain links TRBV28 to TRBJ2-3, with 8 bases aligning to TRBD2. The germline V gene encodes CDR1 MDHEN and CDR2 SYDVKM. V lost 6 bases to trimming and J lost 0 bases; unmatched junction nucleotides: 8. This CDR3 has 16 residues. Here the CDR3 reads CASRFISGESTDTQYF. The CDR3 nucleotides read TGTGCCAGCAGGTTTATTAGCGGGGAAAGCACAGATACGCAGTATTTT.

This clonotype was seen only once. This sequence may be a read error, since a much larger clone differs from it by one base. The CDR3 does not end in the conserved phenylalanine or tryptophan, so this is likely a read error. V gene TRBV30 combines with J gene TRBJ1-3; D unclear. Trimming took off 5 bases at V and 0 bases at J, with 2 bases between the two ends. CDR3 length equals 11 residues. Germline V gene data show CDR1 as GTSNPN and CDR2 as SVGIG (reference sequence). CDR3 bases: TGTGCCTGGTCCTCTGGAAACACCATATATATT. Amino acid sequence: CAWSSGNTIYI.

The sample holds a few counts of this clonotype. A junction boundary mismatches the germline segment, possibly from a read error. This chain connects TRBV25-1 to TRBJ2-7; D unresolved. This CDR3 comprises 14 residues. Germline CDR1 is MGHDK and CDR2 is SYGVNS. This CDR3 reads CVSSEYPRAYEQYF. CDR3 bases: TGTGTCAGCAGTGAATATCCAAGGGCCTACGAGCAGTACTTC.

This clonotype has just a few counts. The chain uses TRBV5-6 and TRBJ2-7; maybe TRBD2 (5 bases). The germline CDR1 and CDR2 sequences are SGHDT and YYEEEE. Deletions cut 3 bases from V and 7 bases from J, with 23 bases between. This CDR3 spans 16 amino acids. The CDR3 loop reads CASSWGKEDPTLEQYF. In DNA form, the CDR3 reads TGTGCCAGCAGCTGGGGTAAGGAGGACCCTACACTGGAGCAGTACTTC.

V gene TRBV6-5 combines with J gene TRBJ2-1; D is ambiguous. Germline V gives CDR1 MNHEY, CDR2 SVGAGI. This CDR3 has 13 amino acids. The V end lost 0 bases, the J end lost 6 bases, and 6 bases lay between the germline ends. The chain's CDR3 is CASSYSQSNEQFF. As DNA, the CDR3 is TGTGCCAGCAGTTACTCCCAATCCAATGAGCAGTTCTTC.

This clonotype was counted a few times. The J gene is TRBJ1-4, the V gene TRBV6-1; 7 bases are a match to TRBD1. The CDR3 is 19 residues long. Trimming took 0 bases from V and 13 from J; bases not matched to a gene: 23. Germline V gene data show CDR1 as MNHNS and CDR2 as SASEGT. The CDR3 DNA sequence: TGTGCCAGCAGTGAAGCTTCATTCTGGACCCGGACAGGCTTAGGGATACTGTTTTTT. Translation: CASSEASFWTRTGLGILFF.

The V call is TRBV5-4, the J call TRBJ2-5, with TRBD1 matching over 9 bases. Germline assignment: CDR1 SGHNT and CDR2 YYREEE (reference sequence). V was pared by 4 bases and J by 2 bases, with 9 bases of the junction left unmatched. The CDR3 has 16 amino acids. The CDR3 region has the DNA TGTGCCAGCAGCACGGGGACAGGGTCAATTCAAGAGACCCAGTACTTC. As protein: CASSTGTGSIQETQYF.